A selection of T cell receptor beta chains follows, all from one sample in a study of T cell responses to AZD1222 COVID-19 vaccine. Generated by immunoSEQ multiplex PCR, the TCRdb table keeps only in-frame clones and is missing some. The data contain about 160,000 clones, 94% of them singletons. This material consisted of peripheral blood, taken 28 days after the second AZD1222 dose. These receptors were obtained from an adult who received the AZD1222 COVID-19 vaccine. The CDR3 runs from the conserved cysteine through the conserved F or W. Each record gives: D gene, J gene, V gene, clone size, CDR3 protein, CDR3 DNA. D genes are given only for firm matches. Clone size, where shown, is once, few, many, or a class for clones that have expanded.

TRBD1	TRBJ1-1	TRBV7-9	.	CASSLSDRAAEAFF	TGTGCCAGCAGCTTATCAGACAGGGCGGCTGAAGCTTTCTTT
.	TRBJ1-6	TRBV6-5	.	CASRLGQPGSTLHF	TGTGCCAGCAGGCTCGGACAGCCCGGGTCCACCCTCCACTTT
TRBD1	TRBJ2-2	TRBV4-3	.	CASSTGTAGAGELFF	TGCGCCAGCAGCACAGGGACAGCCGGGGCCGGGGAGCTGTTTTTT
.	TRBJ2-7	TRBV25-1	.	CASSESTYEQYF	TGTGCCAGCAGTGAATCCACCTACGAGCAGTACTTC
.	TRBJ1-2	TRBV9	few	CASSVFPWASGANYGYTF	TGTGCCAGCAGCGTATTCCCGTGGGCCTCGGGGGCTAACTATGGCTACACCTTC
.	TRBJ2-4	TRBV7-9	.	CASSPSAVKSLAKNIQYF	TGTGCCAGCAGCCCATCTGCGGTTAAGTCACTGGCCAAAAACATTCAGTACTTC
.	TRBJ1-1	TRBV21-1	.	CASSPENWGVGAFF	.
.	TRBJ2-1	TRBV6-5	.	CASSSRQVTGFF	TGTGCCAGCAGCTCCCGACAGGTAACGGGGTTCTTC
TRBD2	TRBJ2-2	TRBV30	.	CAWSVRLAGDLGELFF	TGTGCCTGGAGTGTACGGCTAGCGGGAGATCTAGGGGAGCTGTTTTTT
TRBD1	TRBJ1-5	TRBV10-3	.	CATSGTANQPQHF	TGTGCCACCTCTGGGACAGCTAATCAGCCCCAGCATTTT
TRBD1	TRBJ1-1	TRBV28	.	CASRTEGTGRNTEAFF	TGTGCCAGCAGGACAGAAGGGACAGGGCGGAACACTGAAGCTTTCTTT
.	TRBJ1-2	TRBV5-1	.	CASSLGQLGGYTF	TGCGCCAGCAGCTTGGGCCAGCTCGGAGGCTACACCTTC
.	TRBJ2-7	TRBV11-2	.	CASSLAGQHAYEQYF	TGTGCCAGCAGCTTAGCGGGGCAACACGCCTACGAGCAGTACTTC
TRBD1	TRBJ1-2	TRBV18	.	CASSPDRSYGYTF	TGTGCCAGCTCACCGGACAGGTCCTATGGCTACACCTTC
TRBD1	TRBJ2-7	TRBV5-4	.	CASSLTGQGKKYEQYF	TGTGCCAGCAGCTTGACGGGACAGGGGAAAAAGTACGAGCAGTACTTC
.	TRBJ1-1	TRBV9	.	CASSGPSGNTEAFF	TGTGCCAGCAGCGGCCCGTCGGGGAACACTGAAGCTTTCTTT
TRBD1	TRBJ1-4	TRBV4-3	.	CASSQPPSTGSNEKLFF	TGCGCCAGCAGCCAACCTCCTTCGACAGGGTCTAATGAAAAACTGTTTTTT
.	TRBJ2-7	TRBV5-1	.	CASKQGNGEQYF	TGCGCCAGCAAACAGGGAAATGGCGAGCAGTACTTC
.	TRBJ2-7	TRBV6-5	.	CASTGKGGYEQYF	TGTGCCAGCACGGGAAAAGGAGGTTACGAGCAGTACTTC
.	TRBJ2-1	TRBV5-1	.	CASSGTGRNEQFF	TGCGCCAGCAGCGGAACAGGGCGCAATGAGCAGTTCTTC
.	TRBJ2-1	TRBV5-4	once	CASSLGRKEVDEQFF	TGTGCCAGCAGCTTGGGGAGGAAGGAGGTCGATGAGCAGTTCTTC
.	TRBJ1-4	TRBV2	.	CASRNTWGEKLFF	TGTGCCAGCAGAAACACCTGGGGGGAAAAACTGTTTTTT
TRBD2	TRBJ2-3	TRBV6-5	.	CASRPGLVGTDTQYF	TGTGCCAGCAGACCGGGACTAGTGGGCACAGATACGCAGTATTTT
.	TRBJ2-1	TRBV27	.	CASSLSGYSNEQFF	TGTGCCAGCAGTTTATCGGGCTACAGCAATGAGCAGTTCTTC
TRBD1	TRBJ1-6	TRBV27	.	CASSLGPDRASPLHF	TGTGCCAGCAGTTTGGGGCCGGACAGGGCTTCACCCCTCCACTTT
TRBD1	TRBJ1-1	TRBV7-9	.	CASRLDNSGGTEAFF	TGTGCCAGCAGACTCGACAACTCAGGGGGCACTGAAGCTTTCTTT
TRBD1	TRBJ2-7	TRBV5-6	.	CASSFGGTGRGYF	TGTGCCAGCAGTTTTGGAGGGACAGGGCGGGGGTACTTC
.	TRBJ1-5	TRBV28	.	CASSERGNQPQHF	TGTGCCAGCAGCGAAAGGGGTAATCAGCCCCAGCATTTT
.	TRBJ1-1	TRBV5-6	.	CASSFTGSEAFF	TGTGCCAGCAGCTTTACAGGGTCTGAAGCTTTCTTT
.	TRBJ1-5	TRBV28	.	CASMESNQPQHF	TGTGCCAGCATGGAGAGCAATCAGCCCCAGCATTTT
.	TRBJ2-1	TRBV6-5	.	CASSYSRDNEQFF	TGTGCCAGCAGTTACAGCAGGGACAATGAGCAGTTCTTC
.	TRBJ2-1	TRBV24-1	.	CATSLDNEQFF	TGTGCCACCAGTTTAGACAATGAGCAGTTCTTC
TRBD2	TRBJ2-1	TRBV7-3	.	CASSLSGSFGNEQFF	TGTGCCAGCAGCTTAAGCGGGAGCTTTGGGAATGAGCAGTTCTTC
TRBD1	TRBJ2-1	TRBV2	.	CASRASGTGDHEQFF	TGTGCCAGCAGGGCATCCGGGACAGGGGATCATGAGCAGTTCTTC
.	TRBJ1-4	TRBV28	.	CASSFGESLNEKLFF	TGTGCCAGCAGTTTTGGGGAATCACTTAATGAAAAACTGTTTTTT
.	TRBJ1-6	TRBV7-2	.	CASSPGGVVNSPLHF	TGTGCCAGCAGCCCCGGGGGGGTAGTTAATTCACCCCTCCACTTT
.	TRBJ1-4	TRBV9	.	CASSLGGGGGEKLFF	TGTGCCAGCAGCCTCGGGGGAGGTGGCGGTGAAAAACTGTTTTTT
.	TRBJ1-4	TRBV28	.	CASSFGGNNEKLFF	TGTGCCAGCAGTTTCGGGGGGAACAATGAAAAACTGTTTTTT
TRBD2	TRBJ2-7	TRBV5-6	.	CASSSRRTSGGSYEQYF	TGTGCCAGCAGCTCTCGAAGGACTAGCGGGGGCTCCTACGAGCAGTACTTC
TRBD1	TRBJ1-2	TRBV28	.	CASSQGQGIDYGYTF	TGTGCCAGCAGCCAGGGACAGGGGATCGACTATGGCTACACCTTC
.	TRBJ2-5	TRBV5-4	.	CASSLGWAAQETQYF	TGTGCCAGCAGCTTGGGGTGGGCGGCCCAAGAGACCCAGTACTTC
.	TRBJ2-2	TRBV7-6	.	CASSLIGELFF	TGTGCCAGCAGCTTAATAGGGGAGCTGTTTTTT
TRBD2	TRBJ2-1	TRBV25-1	.	CASSEPGLRGSNEQFF	TGTGCCAGCAGTGAACCGGGACTCCGCGGGAGCAATGAGCAGTTCTTC